The source of this T cell receptor (beta chain) is a study of blood T cell repertoires in COVID-19. In the study overall: Acute and convalescent COVID-19 samples came from the United States, Italy and Spain. PBMCs, B-cell-depleted T cells, or T cells provided the cDNA or gDNA that made up the material.

Germline V CDR1 and CDR2: SEHNR, FQNEAQ (reference sequence). The CDR3 runs 14 residues. Trimming stripped 5 bases from V and 10 bases from J, with 15 bases between. Original handling: Nucleated cell number was recorded as an estimate derived from reference gene primer amplification. Measured with immunoSEQ multiplex PCR; TCRdb has only the in-frame clones, and not every one. The D gene and trimming were derived from the DNA, and the V and J assignments and clone size from that table. The sample records approximately 110,000 clones, around 83% being singletons. Sequencing was carried out using peripheral blood. The receptor's source is a woman older than 75 with acute or convalescent COVID-19. The chain employs TRBV7-9 and TRBJ1-6; D is possibly TRBD1 (5 bases). CDR3 nucleotides: TGTGCCAGCAGCCAAGGAGGGGTCGAGTCACCCCTCCACTTT. Translation: CASSQGGVESPLHF.